Listed below are T cell receptor beta chains from one sample, sequenced in a study of CD8 T cells in ankylosing spondylitis. TCRdb passed the 5' RACE reads through MiXCR, listing each CDR3 protein once. The sample consists of approximately 45,000 distinct CDR3 sequences, under 5% of them appearing once. The sample taken for sequencing was blood, either unsorted or a sorted T cell fraction (not recorded which). The receptors were sampled from a female donor with ankylosing spondylitis or in good health (not recorded which). Each CDR3 is given without its conserved first and last residue.

v_gene	j_gene	CDR3aa
TRBV9	TRBJ2-1	ASSLAGTSYNEQF
TRBV9	TRBJ2-1	ASSVVPRRGYNEQF
TRBV9	TRBJ2-3	ASSGLSEADTQY
TRBV9	TRBJ1-1	ASSVEGAGTEAF
TRBV9	TRBJ1-6	ASRRGSNSPLH
TRBV9	TRBJ2-7	ASSLGGKGGDEQY
TRBV9	TRBJ2-2	ASSPPGYPGTGELF
TRBV9	TRBJ2-3	ASSVVGDTQY
TRBV9	TRBJ1-2	ASTRTVLHGYT
TRBV9	TRBJ1-3	ASSEDRDGNTIY
TRBV9	TRBJ2-3	ASSVGQGYGTQY
TRBV9	TRBJ2-5	ASSSGTGKTQY
TRBV9	TRBJ2-3	ASSVESRGGTDTQY
TRBV9	TRBJ2-2	ASRRGEAGELF
TRBV9	TRBJ1-3	ASSQDPQGRTGNTIY
TRBV9	TRBJ2-2	ASSVGGPTGELF
TRBV9	TRBJ2-6	ASSVTQGAGANVLT
TRBV9	TRBJ1-3	ASSVAAESGNTIY
TRBV9	TRBJ2-7	ASSYTSGGGEQY
TRBV9	TRBJ1-1	ASSVGGMGDTEAF
TRBV9	TRBJ2-7	ASSVGLNSYEQY
TRBV9	TRBJ1-2	ASSVASGYGYT
TRBV9	TRBJ1-2	ASSDNRGDGGYT
TRBV9	TRBJ2-1	ASSVKGLAGNEQF
TRBV9	TRBJ2-7	ASSGTGREQY
TRBV9	TRBJ2-5	ASSVTGTVQETQY
TRBV9	TRBJ2-2	ASSWDYQNTGELF
TRBV9	TRBJ2-1	ASSASALRTGEQF
TRBV9	TRBJ2-3	ASSPTGRGGYGQY
TRBV9	TRBJ2-5	ASSVGDSTGETQY
TRBV9	TRBJ2-5	ASSTSGAPRETQY
TRBV9	TRBJ1-2	ASSVALTDGYT
TRBV9	TRBJ2-2	ASSWSGGSNTGELF
TRBV23-1	TRBJ2-1	ACSQQGDPEPNEQF
TRBV9	TRBJ1-5	ASSGSGGQPQH